This T cell receptor beta chain was sequenced for a study of identifying expanded T cells in peripheral blood. This clone was recorded only once. Only in-frame clones appear in the TCRdb table, and some are missing; sequencing was by immunoSEQ multiplex PCR. Found here are around 50,000 clones, roughly nine tenths of them singletons; the top ten hold around 3.3%. Sequenced material: blood. This sequence was found in a person aged 18 to 75 in good health.

Written as DNA, the CDR3 is TGTGCCAGCAGCGTAGGCCGGCTAGCGGGAGGGGAGACCCAGTACTTC. It codes for CASSVGRLAGGETQYF. The V gene is TRBV9, the J gene TRBJ2-5; 12 bases map to TRBD2. The germline V gene encodes CDR1 SGDLS and CDR2 YYNGEE. The CDR3 spans 16 residues. With 0 bases clipped from V and 5 bases from J, the junction kept 5 bases outside the gene matches.